The 13 T cell receptor beta chains in this list originate from one sample, sequenced in a study of T cell repertoires in cytomegalovirus infection. Antigens for these TCRs are unknown. TCRdb re-derived calls from the reads in MiXCR, one entry per CDR3 protein. There are around 55,000 distinct CDR3 sequences in the sample; about a fifth occur only once, and about a quarter lies in the top ten. The sequenced sample was CD8+ T cells from cultured PBMCs, obtained from culture after CMV antigen stimulation. These TCRs come from a human donor in good health (CMV status not recorded). Some clones in this sample may be carry-over from other donors' samples.

This clonotype appeared a few times. This sequence joins TRBV4-1 and TRBJ2-7; D remains unclear. CDR1 is MGHRA, CDR2 YSYEKL, per germline. This CDR3 region has 14 residues. V dropped 1 base and J dropped 0 bases, with 7 bases sitting between them. The CDR3 spells CASSQVASSYEQYF. The DNA for the CDR3 is TGCGCCAGCAGCCAAGTAGCTTCCTCCTACGAGCAGTACTTC.

The chain has TRBV20-1 and TRBJ2-3, with TRBD2 as a possible D gene (6 bases). V shed 3 bases and J shed 0 bases, with 22 bases lying between them. Germline CDR1 is DFQATT and CDR2 is SNEGSKA (reference sequence). This CDR3 has 18 amino acids. For the CDR3, the DNA is TGCAGTGCTAGGCGCAGGTTAGGGAGGCGGTCCAGCACAGATACGCAGTATTTT. The encoded protein is CSARRRLGRRSSTDTQYF.

At least ten counts were recorded for this clonotype. The chain joins TRBV11-2 to TRBJ1-6; D gene ambiguous. This CDR3 has 16 amino acids. CDR1 is SGHAT, CDR2 FQNNGV, per germline. Trimming shortened V by 5 bases and J by 1 base, and 12 bases separated the two germline ends. CDR3 region: CASSEGFRSYNSPLHF. DNA of the CDR3: TGTGCCAGCAGCGAAGGGTTTAGGTCCTATAATTCACCCCTCCACTTT.

This clonotype was seen a few times. This chain joins TRBV6-6 and TRBJ2-3; D could derive from TRBD1 or TRBD2 (7 bases each). CDR3 length equals 12 residues. With 5 bases removed from V and 15 bases from J, the gap between germline ends came to 18 bases. Germline-derived CDR1 and CDR2 are MNHNY and SVGAGI (reference sequence). The CDR3: CASSLGGDRGYF. CDR3 DNA sequence: TGTGCCAGCAGTCTGGGGGGGGACAGAGGTTATTTT.

The chain joins TRBV27 to TRBJ2-2; D uncertain. V was shortened by 5 bases and J by 1 base, with 8 bases between the two germline ends. This CDR3 is built from 14 residues. Germline CDR1 is MNHEY and CDR2 is SMNVEV (reference sequence). CDR3 in amino acids: CASSPGWNTGELFF. For the CDR3, the DNA is TGTGCCAGCAGTCCCGGCTGGAACACCGGGGAGCTGTTTTTT.

This clonotype was counted between two and nine times. This chain joins TRBV11-3 and TRBJ2-1; D is perhaps TRBD2 (5 bases). Germline-derived CDR1 and CDR2 are SGHNT and YENEEA. The CDR3 extends over 13 amino acids. Trimming took off 2 bases at V and 4 bases at J, with 6 bases between the two ends. This chain's CDR3 is CASSLSGYNEQFF. Here the CDR3 DNA reads TGTGCCAGCAGCTTAAGCGGATACAATGAGCAGTTCTTC.

By sample share, this clonotype is medium-sized (0.01 to 0.1%). The CDR3 DNA is TGTGCCAGCAGCCCACCACCGGGACAGCATTTCACAGATACGCAGTATTTT. Translation gives CASSPPPGQHFTDTQYF. The J gene is TRBJ2-3, the V gene TRBV7-8; 7 bases are shared with TRBD1. Germline-derived CDR1 and CDR2 are SGHVS and FQNEAQ. V trimming: 5 bases; J trimming: 2 bases; junction bases outside the gene matches: 13. The CDR3 extends over 17 amino acids.

This chain connects TRBV7-3 to TRBJ2-1; D is ambiguous. The CDR3 runs 12 residues. Trimming shortened V by 6 bases and J by 5 bases, and 8 bases separated the two germline ends. Germline V gives CDR1 SGHTA, CDR2 FQGTGA. CDR3 nucleotide sequence: TGTGCCAGCAGAGGGTGGGACAATGAGCAGTTCTTC. It specifies CASRGWDNEQFF.

There are a few counts of this clonotype. The rearrangement joins TRBV7-2 to TRBJ1-1; the D gene is possibly TRBD1 (5 bases). V lost 1 base and J 4 bases, leaving 10 bases between the germline ends. The CDR3 is made up of 14 amino acids. CDR1 SGHTA and CDR2 FQGNSA come from the germline V gene. CDR3 in amino acids: CASSLGSGSTEAFF. The CDR3 coding sequence is TGTGCCAGCAGCTTAGGTTCAGGGAGCACTGAAGCTTTCTTT.

This clonotype was found once. This sequence joins TRBV7-2 and TRBJ1-2; no firm D call. Germline lookup yields CDR1 SGHTA and CDR2 FQGNSA. CDR3 size: 14 residues. Trimming removed 7 bases from V and 6 bases from J, with 18 bases in between. The CDR3 DNA sequence: TGTGCCAGCACCGAACCGAGGGCTGAGGATGGCTACACCTTC. Its translation: CASTEPRAEDGYTF.

The chain uses TRBV11-2 and TRBJ2-1; no reliable D call. This CDR3 is 15 amino acids long. Trimming took off 4 bases at V and 0 bases at J, with 10 bases between the two ends. Germline CDR1 reads SGHAT; CDR2 reads FQNNGV. The CDR3 coding sequence is TGTGCCAGCAGCTCCCGGCTAAGCTCCTACAATGAGCAGTTCTTC. It codes for CASSSRLSSYNEQFF. The variable domain in full, completed from reference TRBV11-2 and TRBJ2-1, reads EAGVAQSPRYKIIEKRQSVAFWCNPISGHATLYWYQQILGQGPKLLIQFQNNGVVDDSQLPKDRFSAERLKGVDSTLKIQPAKLEDSAVYLCASSSRLSSYNEQFFGPGTRLTVL.

This clonotype was counted between two and nine times. V usage is TRBV7-8 and J usage is TRBJ2-2, with no clear D. Germline lookup yields CDR1 SGHVS and CDR2 FQNEAQ. The CDR3 spans 12 residues. The V end was cut by 5 bases, the J end by 7 bases, with 8 bases between. The CDR3 region is CASSHQSGELFF. The CDR3 bases are TGTGCCAGCAGCCACCAAAGCGGGGAGCTGTTTTTT.

This clonotype was observed a handful of times. The genes are TRBV6-6 and TRBJ2-2; 10 bases match TRBD2. V dropped 5 bases and J dropped 2; count of bases not matched to a gene: 2. The V gene's germline CDR1 is MNHNY and CDR2 SVGAGI (reference sequence). The CDR3 covers 15 residues. CDR3 loop: CASSPLAGNTGELFF. CDR3 sequence (DNA): TGTGCCAGCAGTCCACTAGCGGGAAACACCGGGGAGCTGTTTTTT.